The entry below gives a single T cell receptor (beta chain) sequence along with its context. This clone came up once. The antigen it binds to is not known. It has no much larger one-base neighbor in the sample; base qualities were not kept. CDR1 and CDR2, per the germline V gene, are SGHNT and YENEEA. Its CDR3 holds 14 amino acids, cysteine through phenylalanine. Only CDR3 DNA is held: 42 bases, read in frame from base 1. Trimming accounts for 8 bases at V and 1 base at J, while the number of junction bases matched to no gene is 4. These data come from a study of blood T cell repertoires in COVID-19 (dated by TCRdb to between 2020 and 2021). About the investigation overall: Collaborator samples came from the United States, Italy and Spain and covered acute and convalescent phases of COVID-19. The material from the prospective study consisted of cDNA or gDNA derived from T cells, B-cell-depleted T cells, or PBMCs. Subjects who had been exposed to COVID-19, were actively infected with it, or had recovered from it provided the deeply sampled blood TCRbeta repertoires that made up the dataset. The repertoires were released in a freely available public database meant as a resource for research on the immune response to SARS-CoV-2. The samples were drawn from two sources: the first 160 participants of the ongoing ImmuneRACE study, and over 1,000 subjects contributed by 6 global collaborators. Sample metadata almost always included a de-identified subject ID, COVID-19 status, age in years and sex. Where available, HLA class I and class II types were taken from metadata supplied by the sample provider and were not determined by assay-based typing.

What the study reported, not specific to this receptor: How much clinical and demographic metadata was included differed by source and by participant, and the metadata was provided uncurated.

The collaborating institutions used their own protocols to collect whole blood in K2EDTA tubes. For TCRbeta analysis, collaborators shipped samples as frozen whole blood, isolated PBMCs, or DNA extracted from either of those sample types. TCRbeta CDR3 regions were amplified from genomic DNA by means of the immunoSEQ Assay, a bias-controlled multiplex PCR. The original methods were these. Within the assay, amplification of reference gene primers was used to estimate how many nucleated cells each sample contained. Sequence reads were collapsed and filtered to measure the absolute abundance of every unique TCRbeta CDR3 rearrangement. Productive Simpson clonality was computed per sample as the square root of Simpson's diversity index over productive rearrangements. This is the immuneACCESS table as TCRdb keeps it, with only in-frame sequences that have V and J called. A part of the clones is gone; compared with another copy, unresolved V genes explain less than half, and the rest is unexplained. V and J calls and clone size are given by that table; D and trimming were obtained from the DNA. The sample table contains tens of thousands of clones; only one count was recorded for about 85% of them. The top ten clonotypes cover under 15% of the sample.

The receptor was isolated from a human donor in a cohort sampled during active COVID-19. The rearrangement combines TRBV11-3 with TRBJ2-2; TRBD1 aligns with 7 central bases. The sequenced sample consisted of peripheral blood. The CDR3 corresponds to CASSRTGNTGELFF. The nucleotide sequence is given as TGTGCCAGCTCCCGGACAGGGAACACCGGGGAGCTGTTTTTT.